The 2 T cell receptor beta chains in this list originate from one sample, sequenced in a study of memory CD4+ T cells and cytomegalovirus serostatus. Single viable CD3+CD4+CD8-CD45RO+ cells were sorted as the memory CD4+ T cells. Some clones are missing from TCRdb's copy, which holds only in-frame ones; the method was immunoSEQ multiplex PCR. The sample shows approximately 56,000 clones, 82% of them seen only once. Input material: memory CD4+ T cells from blood. These receptors originate from an adult in good health and CMV-seronegative.

The chain employs TRBV9 and TRBJ1-2; D is undetermined. The CDR3 runs to 15 residues. With 3 bases removed from V and 2 bases from J, the gap between germline ends came to 14 bases. Germline lookup yields CDR1 SGDLS and CDR2 YYNGEE. For the CDR3, the DNA is TGTGCCAGCAGCGGTTCCGGGCCCTGGAACTATGGCTACACCTTC. Amino acids: CASSGSGPWNYGYTF.

The chain carries TRBV6-6 and TRBJ2-2; D possibly corresponds to TRBD2 (6 bases). The V gene's germline CDR1 is MNHNY and CDR2 SVGAGI (reference sequence). V shed 5 bases and J shed 1 base, with 8 bases lying between them. The CDR3 runs 14 residues. CDR3 DNA: TGTGCCAGCAGTCCGCGGGGGAACACCGGGGAGCTGTTTTTT. The encoded protein is CASSPRGNTGELFF.